This T cell receptor (beta chain) came from a study of blood T cell repertoires in COVID-19. About the study: From the United States, Italy and Spain came samples of acute and convalescent COVID-19. PBMCs, B-cell-depleted T cells, or T cells provided the cDNA or gDNA that made up the material.

As processed by the authors: Cell counts per sample came from amplifying reference gene primers. Here immunoSEQ multiplex PCR was the method, and the copy in TCRdb shows in-frame clones only, minus some. D and trimming come from the DNA, and the V and J calls and clone size come from that table. The sample holds 150,000 to 180,000 clones, about 80% seen once. Trimming cost V 5 bases and J 3 bases; bases outside gene matches: 5. Germline assignment: CDR1 SGHAT and CDR2 FQNNGV. This CDR3 contains 15 residues. Followed over time, Seattle patients had been enrolled while infection was active. The clonotype was recovered from a woman in her sixties or seventies with COVID-19, enrolled during active disease. This chain connects TRBV11-2 to TRBJ1-4; 8 bases map to TRBD1. Material for sequencing was peripheral blood. CDR3 loop: CASSAGQGPNEKLFF. CDR3 coding DNA: TGTGCCAGCAGCGCTGGACAGGGACCTAATGAAAAACTGTTTTTT.